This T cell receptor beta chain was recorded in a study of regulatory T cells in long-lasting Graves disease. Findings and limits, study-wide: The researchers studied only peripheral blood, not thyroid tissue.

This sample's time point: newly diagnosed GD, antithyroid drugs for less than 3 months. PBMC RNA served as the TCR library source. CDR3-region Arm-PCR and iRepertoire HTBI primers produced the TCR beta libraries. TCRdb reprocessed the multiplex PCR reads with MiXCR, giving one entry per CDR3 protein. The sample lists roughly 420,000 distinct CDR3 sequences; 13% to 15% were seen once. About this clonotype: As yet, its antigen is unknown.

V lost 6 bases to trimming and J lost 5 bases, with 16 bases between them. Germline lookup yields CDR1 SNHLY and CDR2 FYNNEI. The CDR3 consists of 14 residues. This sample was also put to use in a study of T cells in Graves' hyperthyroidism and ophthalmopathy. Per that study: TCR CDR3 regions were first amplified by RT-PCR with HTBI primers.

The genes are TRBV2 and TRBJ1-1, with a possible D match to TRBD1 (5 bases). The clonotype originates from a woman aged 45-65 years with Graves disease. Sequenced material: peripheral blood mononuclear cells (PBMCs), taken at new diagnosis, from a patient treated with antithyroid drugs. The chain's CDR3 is CASRLVGGRTEAFF. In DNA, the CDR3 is TGTGCCAGCAGACTGGTGGGGGGTAGGACTGAAGCTTTCTTT.